A single count supports the clone carrying this T cell receptor beta chain. Its antigen is not known. This record belongs to a study of a mutant IDH1 vaccine in newly diagnosed glioma. Study-wide context: In some groups vaccination began 4-6 weeks post-radiotherapy; others received it with temozolomide. Of treated patients, around 60% were men and about 38% women, averaging roughly 37 years.

As to time point: week 35, safety follow-up. Mutant IDH1 20-mer peptide, at 300 ug, made up each vaccine dose, with topical imiquimod. V was pared by 1 base and J by 3 bases, with 13 bases between. Looked up from germline, CDR1 is SGHDT and CDR2 is YYEEEE. The CDR3 length is 15 residues. TCRdb's copy holds only in-frame clones and misses some; the assay was immunoSEQ multiplex PCR. The sample shows around 60,000 clones, 81% of them seen only once. The J gene is TRBJ2-5, the V gene TRBV5-6; no definite D call. Sequencing used PBMCs, obtained from a glioma patient whose treatment included an IDH1 peptide vaccine. The sequence came from a middle-aged man with glioma. CDR3 protein: CASSLTQIGEETQYF. CDR3 nucleotide sequence: TGTGCCAGCAGCTTGACACAGATTGGGGAAGAGACCCAGTACTTC.